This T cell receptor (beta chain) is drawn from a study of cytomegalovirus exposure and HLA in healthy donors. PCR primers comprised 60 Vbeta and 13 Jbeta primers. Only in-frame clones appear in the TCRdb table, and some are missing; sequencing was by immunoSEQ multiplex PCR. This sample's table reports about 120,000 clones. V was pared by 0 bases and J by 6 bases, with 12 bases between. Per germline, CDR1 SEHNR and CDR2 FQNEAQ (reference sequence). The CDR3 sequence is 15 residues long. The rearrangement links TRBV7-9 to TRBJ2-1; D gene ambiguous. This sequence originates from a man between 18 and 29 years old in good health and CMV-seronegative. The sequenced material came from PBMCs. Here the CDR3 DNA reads TGTGCCAGCAGCTTAGCCGCAGCGCCCCTCAATGAGCAGTTCTTC. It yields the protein CASSLAAAPLNEQFF.